The clone carrying this T cell receptor beta chain appeared many times. The antigen remains undetermined. The data belong to a study of T-cell reconstitution after alpha-beta-depleted transplantation in children. Study outcomes and limitations: Several hundred graft clones that had expanded were reportedly the source of alpha-beta T cells about two months after transplant.

A TCRbeta library incorporating unique molecular identifiers was prepared. TCRdb reprocessed the PCR reads via MiXCR and lists one record per CDR3 protein. The table records hundreds of thousands of distinct CDR3 sequences, over 9.5% of them present only once. The CDR3 is 13 residues long. Trimming left V 7 bases short and J 12 bases short, with 18 bases between. The receptor comes from a boy in the first two years of life with acute myeloid leukemia, due to receive a stem cell transplant. The chain recombines TRBV12-3 or TRBV12-4 with TRBJ2-2; the D gene is possibly TRBD1 (5 bases). The source was PBMCs, collected before TCRalphabeta/CD19-depleted stem cell transplant. CDR3 sequence reads: CASTLSWAGKLFF. Here the CDR3 DNA reads TGTGCCAGCACCCTCTCCTGGGCAGGGAAGCTGTTTTTT.